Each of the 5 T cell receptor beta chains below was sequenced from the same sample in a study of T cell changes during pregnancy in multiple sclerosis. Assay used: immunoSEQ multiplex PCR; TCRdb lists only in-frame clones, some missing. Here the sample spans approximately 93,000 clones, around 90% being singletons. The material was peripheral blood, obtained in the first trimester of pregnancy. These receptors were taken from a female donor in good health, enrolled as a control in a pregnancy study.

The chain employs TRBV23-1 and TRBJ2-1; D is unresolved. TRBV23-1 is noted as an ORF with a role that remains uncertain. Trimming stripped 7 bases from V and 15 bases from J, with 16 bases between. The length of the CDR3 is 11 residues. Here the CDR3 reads CASKSLRDLFF. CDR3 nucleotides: TGCGCCAGCAAGTCGTTGAGAGATTTGTTCTTC.

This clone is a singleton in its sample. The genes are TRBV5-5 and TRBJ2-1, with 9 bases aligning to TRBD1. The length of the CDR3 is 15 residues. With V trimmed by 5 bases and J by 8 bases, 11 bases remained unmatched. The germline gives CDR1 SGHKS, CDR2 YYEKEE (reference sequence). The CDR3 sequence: CASRLRDRVGDEQFF. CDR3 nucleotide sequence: TGTGCCAGCAGGCTCCGGGACAGGGTTGGGGATGAGCAGTTCTTC.

CDR3 residues: CASSAHRGSDSPLHF. DNA for the CDR3: TGTGCCAGCAGCGCCCACAGGGGTTCGGATTCACCCCTCCACTTT. The rearrangement joins TRBV7-3 to TRBJ1-6; 7 nucleotides align to TRBD1. The CDR3 runs 15 residues. Germline CDR1 reads SGHTA; CDR2 reads FQGTGA. Germline trimming cut 5 bases from V and 8 bases from J; bases unmatched to any gene: 9.

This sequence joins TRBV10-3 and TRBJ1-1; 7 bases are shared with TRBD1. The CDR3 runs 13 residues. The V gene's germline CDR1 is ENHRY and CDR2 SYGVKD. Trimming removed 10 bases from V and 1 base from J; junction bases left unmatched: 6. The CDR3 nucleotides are TGTGCCACAGGGGACAGCTCGAACACTGAAGCTTTCTTT. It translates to CATGDSSNTEAFF.

CDR3 sequence reads: CASSRELQGRNEKLFF. In nucleotides, the CDR3 is TGTGCCAGTAGTCGTGAGTTACAGGGGAGGAATGAAAAACTGTTTTTT. V is TRBV19 and J is TRBJ1-4; 7 bases match TRBD1. The CDR3 is made up of 16 amino acids. Germline V gene lookup returns CDR1 LNHDA and CDR2 SQIVND (reference sequence). Trimming removed 5 bases from V and 5 bases from J; junction bases left unmatched: 11.